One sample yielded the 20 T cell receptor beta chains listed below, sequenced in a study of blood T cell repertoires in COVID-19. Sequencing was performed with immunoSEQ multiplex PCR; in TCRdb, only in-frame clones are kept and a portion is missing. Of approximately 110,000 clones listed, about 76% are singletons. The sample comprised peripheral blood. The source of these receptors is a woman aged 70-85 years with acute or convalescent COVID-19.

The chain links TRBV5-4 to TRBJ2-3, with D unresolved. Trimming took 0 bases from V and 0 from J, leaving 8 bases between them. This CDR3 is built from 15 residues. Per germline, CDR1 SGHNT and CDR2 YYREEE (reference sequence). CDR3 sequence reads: CASSLGAYSTDTQYF. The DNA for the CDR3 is TGTGCCAGCAGCTTGGGCGCCTATAGCACAGATACGCAGTATTTT.

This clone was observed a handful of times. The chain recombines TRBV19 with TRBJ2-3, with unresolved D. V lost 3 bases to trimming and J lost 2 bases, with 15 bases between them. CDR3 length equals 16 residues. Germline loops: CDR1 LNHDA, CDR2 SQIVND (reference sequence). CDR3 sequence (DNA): TGTGCCAGTAGTATTCGGAGCACCCTTCCCACAGATACGCAGTATTTT. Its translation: CASSIRSTLPTDTQYF.

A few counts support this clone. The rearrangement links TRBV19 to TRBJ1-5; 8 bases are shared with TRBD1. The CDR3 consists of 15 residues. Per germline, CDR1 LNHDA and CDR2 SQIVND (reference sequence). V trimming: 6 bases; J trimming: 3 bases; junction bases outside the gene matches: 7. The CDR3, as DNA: TGTGCCAGTAGCCTTCCGGGACAGGTCAATCAGCCCCAGCATTTT. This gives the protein CASSLPGQVNQPQHF.

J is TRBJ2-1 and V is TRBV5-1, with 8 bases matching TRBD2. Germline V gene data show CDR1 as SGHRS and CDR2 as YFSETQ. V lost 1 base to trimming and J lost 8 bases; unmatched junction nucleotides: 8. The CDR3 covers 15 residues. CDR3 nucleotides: TGCGCCAGCAGCTTGAGTCGGGGGGGCATATATGAGCAGTTCTTC. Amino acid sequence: CASSLSRGGIYEQFF.

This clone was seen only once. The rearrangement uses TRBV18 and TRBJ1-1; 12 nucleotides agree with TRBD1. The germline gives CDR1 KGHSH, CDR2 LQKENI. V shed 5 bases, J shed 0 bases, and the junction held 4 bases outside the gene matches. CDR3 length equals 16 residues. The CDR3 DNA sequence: TGTGCCAGCTCAACCGGGACAGGGGGCGTGAACACTGAAGCTTTCTTT. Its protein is CASSTGTGGVNTEAFF. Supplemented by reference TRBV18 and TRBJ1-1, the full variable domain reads NAGVMQNPRHLVRRRGQEARLRCSPMKGHSHVYWYRQLPEEGLKFMVYLQKENIIDESGMPKERFSAEFPKEGPSILRIQQVVRGDSAAYFCASSTGTGGVNTEAFFGQGTRLTVV.

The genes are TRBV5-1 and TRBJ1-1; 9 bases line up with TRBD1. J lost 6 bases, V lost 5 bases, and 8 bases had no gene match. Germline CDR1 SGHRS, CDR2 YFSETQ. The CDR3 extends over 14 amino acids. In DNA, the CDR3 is TGCGCCAGCAGTCCTACAGGGGGCCGCCCTGAAGCTTTCTTT. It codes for CASSPTGGRPEAFF. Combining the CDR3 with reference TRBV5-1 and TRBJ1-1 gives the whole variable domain KAGVTQTPRYLIKTRGQQVTLSCSPISGHRSVSWYQQTPGQGLQFLFEYFSETQRNKGNFPGRFSGRQFSNSRSEMNVSTLELGDSALYLCASSPTGGRPEAFFGQGTRLTVV.

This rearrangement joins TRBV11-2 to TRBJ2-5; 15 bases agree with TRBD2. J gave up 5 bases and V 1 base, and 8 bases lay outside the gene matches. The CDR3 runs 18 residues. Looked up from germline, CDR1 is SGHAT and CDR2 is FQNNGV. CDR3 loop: CASSLGRTSGGASETQYF. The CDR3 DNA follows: TGTGCCAGCAGCTTAGGCAGGACTAGCGGGGGGGCCAGTGAGACCCAGTACTTC.

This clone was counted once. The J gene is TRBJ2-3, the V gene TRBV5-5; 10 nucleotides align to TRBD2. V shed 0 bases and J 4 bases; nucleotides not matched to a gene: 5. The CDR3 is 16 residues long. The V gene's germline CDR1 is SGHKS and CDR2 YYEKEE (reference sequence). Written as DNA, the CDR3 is TGTGCCAGCAGCTTGGGGCTAGCGGGGGTAGCAGATACGCAGTATTTT. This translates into CASSLGLAGVADTQYF.

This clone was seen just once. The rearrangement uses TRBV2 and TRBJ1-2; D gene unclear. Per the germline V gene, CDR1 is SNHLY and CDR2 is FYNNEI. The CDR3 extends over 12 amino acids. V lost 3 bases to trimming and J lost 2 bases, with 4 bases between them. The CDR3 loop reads CASSETNYGYTF. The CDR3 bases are TGTGCCAGCAGTGAGACAAACTATGGCTACACCTTC.

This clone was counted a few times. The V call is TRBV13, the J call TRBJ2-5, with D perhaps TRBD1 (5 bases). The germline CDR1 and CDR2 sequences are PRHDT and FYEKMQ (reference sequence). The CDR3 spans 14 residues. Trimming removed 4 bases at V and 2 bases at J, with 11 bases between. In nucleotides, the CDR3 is TGTGCCAGCAGCTACTTAGGGGATCAAGAGACCCAGTACTTC. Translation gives CASSYLGDQETQYF.

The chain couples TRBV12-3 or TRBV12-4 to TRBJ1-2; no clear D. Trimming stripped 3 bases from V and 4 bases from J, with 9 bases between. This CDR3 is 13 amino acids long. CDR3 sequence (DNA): TGTGCCAGCAGTTTTGGTGCTACCTATGGCTACACCTTC. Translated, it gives CASSFGATYGYTF.

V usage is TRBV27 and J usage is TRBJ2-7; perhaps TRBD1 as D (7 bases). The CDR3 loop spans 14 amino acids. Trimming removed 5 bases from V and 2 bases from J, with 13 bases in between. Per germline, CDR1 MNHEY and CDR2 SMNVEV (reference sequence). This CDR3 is CASSEQGGTYEQYF. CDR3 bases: TGTGCCAGCAGTGAGCAGGGGGGAACCTACGAGCAGTACTTC.

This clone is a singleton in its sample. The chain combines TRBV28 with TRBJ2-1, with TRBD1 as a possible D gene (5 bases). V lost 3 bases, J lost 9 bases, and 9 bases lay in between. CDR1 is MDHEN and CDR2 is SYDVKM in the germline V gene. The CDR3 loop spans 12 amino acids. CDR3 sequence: CASSLIQGEQFF. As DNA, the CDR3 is TGTGCCAGCAGTTTGATCCAGGGTGAGCAGTTCTTC.

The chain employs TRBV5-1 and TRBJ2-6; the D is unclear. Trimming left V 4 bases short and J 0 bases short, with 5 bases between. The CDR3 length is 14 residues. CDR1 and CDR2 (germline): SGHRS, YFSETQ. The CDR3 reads CASSANSGANVLTF. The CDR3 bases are TGCGCCAGCAGCGCGAACTCTGGGGCCAACGTCCTGACTTTC.

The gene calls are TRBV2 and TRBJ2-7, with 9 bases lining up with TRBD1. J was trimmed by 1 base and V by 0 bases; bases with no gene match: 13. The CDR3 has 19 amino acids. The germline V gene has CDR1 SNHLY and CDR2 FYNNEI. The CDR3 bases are TGTGCCAGCAGTGAAGCCTCCCCGGACAGGGGCCCGTTTTCCTACGAGCAGTACTTC. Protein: CASSEASPDRGPFSYEQYF.

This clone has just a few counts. The CDR3 spells CASSQIQGANEQFF. The CDR3 coding sequence is TGTGCCAGCAGCCAAATACAGGGGGCGAATGAGCAGTTCTTC. The rearrangement joins TRBV11-3 to TRBJ2-1; TRBD1 matches 9 bases. The V gene end was trimmed by 5 bases and the J gene end by 7 bases; junction bases not matched to a gene: 6. The V gene's germline CDR1 is SGHNT and CDR2 YENEEA. The CDR3 loop spans 14 amino acids.

CDR3 protein: CASSFDRVGMAEAFF. In DNA form, the CDR3 reads TGTGCCAGCAGCTTTGACAGGGTAGGGATGGCTGAAGCTTTCTTT. The chain couples TRBV11-2 to TRBJ1-1; 7 nucleotides match TRBD1. Trimming removed 3 bases from V and 6 bases from J; junction bases left unmatched: 10. CDR3 length: 15 amino acids. Looked up from germline, CDR1 is SGHAT and CDR2 is FQNNGV.

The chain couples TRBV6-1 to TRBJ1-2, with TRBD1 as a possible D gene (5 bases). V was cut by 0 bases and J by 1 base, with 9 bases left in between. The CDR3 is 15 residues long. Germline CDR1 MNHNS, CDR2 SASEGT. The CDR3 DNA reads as TGTGCCAGCAGTGAAGCAGGGGTCCTTAACTATGGCTACACCTTC. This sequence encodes CASSEAGVLNYGYTF.

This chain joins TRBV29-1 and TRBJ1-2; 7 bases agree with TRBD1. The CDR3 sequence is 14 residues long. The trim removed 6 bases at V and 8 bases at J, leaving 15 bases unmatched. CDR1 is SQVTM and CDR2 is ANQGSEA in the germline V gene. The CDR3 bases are TGCAGCGTATCATTGACAGGGACAGCGTGGGGCTACACCTTC. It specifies CSVSLTGTAWGYTF.

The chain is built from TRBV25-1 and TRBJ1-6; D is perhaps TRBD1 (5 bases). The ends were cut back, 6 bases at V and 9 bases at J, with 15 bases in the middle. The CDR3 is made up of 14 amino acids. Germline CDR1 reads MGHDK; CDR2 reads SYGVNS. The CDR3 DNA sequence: TGTGCCAGCAGGGACACCATTACAAGTTCACCCCTCCACTTT. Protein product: CASRDTITSSPLHF.